These 9 T cell receptor beta chains were all obtained from the same sample, sequenced in a study of blood T cells in healthy people across ages. Together with a sample-barcoded 5' primer, a J-beta primer mix was included in a second PCR lasting roughly 6 to 12 cycles. One entry per CDR3 protein, called by TCRdb with MiXCR from the 5' RACE reads. This sample yields 1.5 million or so distinct CDR3 sequences, of which less than 45% are seen a single time; 4% belongs to the top ten. Sequencing was done on a sample of blood. These receptors were obtained from a woman aged 18-29 years in good health.

J is TRBJ1-5 and V is TRBV25-1, with D maybe TRBD1 (5 bases). CDR1 is MGHDK and CDR2 is SYGVNS in the germline V gene. This CDR3 has 15 amino acids. V lost 5 bases, J lost 1 base, and 12 bases lay in between. The CDR3 reads CASSTGRESNQPQHF. DNA for the CDR3: TGTGCCAGCAGTACCGGCAGGGAGAGCAATCAGCCCCAGCATTTT.

The V gene is TRBV28, the J gene TRBJ2-7, with D unresolved. The end of the DNA aligns better with TRBJ2-5, so the J call may be wrong. CDR1 and CDR2 from the germline V gene are MDHEN and SYDVKM. The CDR3 has 11 residues. DNA for the CDR3: TGTGCCAGCAGTACCGCAAAGACCCAGTACTTC. This gives the protein CASSTAKTQYF.

This clonotype showed up just a few times. The V gene is TRBV29-1, the J gene TRBJ2-1; the D gene is possibly TRBD2 (6 bases). V lost 7 bases and J 8 bases, leaving 15 bases between the germline ends. The CDR3 consists of 12 residues. The germline gives CDR1 SQVTM, CDR2 ANQGSEA. The CDR3 coding sequence is TGCAGCGGAGTGGGGGGTCTGGATGAGCAGTTCTTC. The encoded protein is CSGVGGLDEQFF.

This chain connects TRBV2 to TRBJ1-1; D is possibly TRBD1 (6 bases). Germline loops: CDR1 SNHLY, CDR2 FYNNEI. The ends were cut back, 4 bases at V and 1 base at J, with 13 bases in the middle. This CDR3 region has 15 residues. This chain's CDR3 is CASSVGGWGNTEAFF. CDR3 bases: TGTGCCAGCAGTGTCGGGGGCTGGGGGAACACTGAAGCTTTCTTT.

The chain combines TRBV3-1 with TRBJ2-1; D is undetermined. Germline V gives CDR1 LGHDT, CDR2 YNNKEL (reference sequence). Trimming pared 0 bases from V and 5 bases from J, leaving 8 bases between. The CDR3 is 14 residues long. In DNA form, the CDR3 reads TGTGCCAGCAGCCAAGAACTACCTGACAATGAGCAGTTCTTC. Residues: CASSQELPDNEQFF.

V is TRBV27 and J is TRBJ2-7; D is uncertain. The V end lost 0 bases, the J end lost 3 bases, and 6 bases lay between the germline ends. Germline CDR1 is MNHEY and CDR2 is SMNVEV (reference sequence). The CDR3 is 13 residues long. As DNA, the CDR3 is TGTGCCAGCAGTTTATCGAAAGTCTACGAGCAGTACTTC. Translation: CASSLSKVYEQYF.

This clonotype was seen a few times. CDR3 sequence: CAISESQGAYGYTF. The CDR3 region has the DNA TGTGCCATCAGTGAGTCGCAGGGAGCCTATGGCTACACCTTC. V and J are TRBV10-3 and TRBJ1-2; possible D gene TRBD1, 5 bases. CDR1 is ENHRY and CDR2 is SYGVKD in the germline V gene. CDR3 length: 14 amino acids. Deletions cut 0 bases from V and 4 bases from J, with 9 bases between.

The J gene is TRBJ2-7, the V gene TRBV6-5, with D perhaps TRBD1 (5 bases). Trimming took 5 bases from V and 1 from J, leaving 15 bases between them. In germline, CDR1 is MNHEY, CDR2 SVGAGI. The length of the CDR3 is 15 residues. CDR3 sequence reads: CASSAYPQASYEQYF. The CDR3 nucleotides are TGTGCCAGCAGTGCGTACCCACAGGCGTCCTACGAGCAGTACTTC.

The V and J genes are TRBV20-1 and TRBJ2-5, with no clear D. The CDR3 loop spans 11 amino acids. V was clipped by 6 bases and J by 5 bases, with 10 bases between them. Germline V gene data show CDR1 as DFQATT and CDR2 as SNEGSKA (reference sequence). The CDR3 loop reads CSAVDWETQYF. In DNA, the CDR3 is TGCAGTGCGGTCGACTGGGAGACCCAGTACTTC.